The 21 T cell receptor beta chains in this list originate from one sample, sequenced in a study of shared clonotypes between healthy human individuals. The assay was immunoSEQ multiplex PCR, and TCRdb's table has in-frame clones only and misses some. The sample gives over 2 million clones, 80% to 95% of which show up once; roughly 0.34% is in the top ten. Input material: naive CD4+ T cells from PBMCs. Regarding subset: CD45RA+ positively selected. All receptors derive from a young man in good health. Some clones in this sample may be carry-over from other donors' samples.

The chain employs TRBV5-4 and TRBJ2-6; D uncertain. Trimming cost V 4 bases and J 1 base, with 6 bases left between them. Germline CDR1 SGHNT, CDR2 YYREEE (reference sequence). The CDR3 loop spans 14 amino acids. In DNA form, the CDR3 reads TGTGCCAGCAGCGTGAAGTCTGGGGCCAACGTCCTGACTTTC. Translated: CASSVKSGANVLTF.

The rearrangement uses TRBV5-6 and TRBJ1-2; 7 bases line up with TRBD1. Looked up from germline, CDR1 is SGHDT and CDR2 is YYEEEE. The CDR3 extends over 15 amino acids. After removal of 4 bases from V and 7 bases from J, the junction contained 13 bases not matched to a gene. The CDR3 spells CASSPETGTSTGYTF. The DNA of the CDR3 is TGTGCCAGCAGCCCAGAGACAGGGACATCTACTGGCTACACCTTC.

The chain has TRBV11-1 and TRBJ2-3; D is unresolved. The CDR3 loop spans 13 amino acids. Germline-derived CDR1 and CDR2 are SGHAT and FQDESV (reference sequence). V was clipped by 1 base and J by 5 bases, with 7 bases between them. CDR3: CASSLGMGDTQYF. CDR3 nucleotide sequence: TGTGCCAGCAGCTTAGGTATGGGAGATACGCAGTATTTT. Supplemented by reference TRBV11-1 and TRBJ2-3, the full variable domain reads EAEVAQSPRYKITEKSQAVAFWCDPISGHATLYWYRQILGQGPELLVQFQDESVVDDSQLPKDRFSAERLKGVDSTLKIQPAELGDSAMYLCASSLGMGDTQYFGPGTRLTVL.

This sequence joins TRBV19 and TRBJ2-5; 7 bases line up with TRBD1. Germline trimming cut 3 bases from V and 5 bases from J; bases unmatched to any gene: 9. Germline lookup yields CDR1 LNHDA and CDR2 SQIVND (reference sequence). The CDR3 totals 15 residues. The CDR3 sequence: CASSILGTDGETQYF. For the CDR3, the DNA is TGTGCCAGTAGTATCCTAGGGACAGACGGCGAGACCCAGTACTTC. Together with reference TRBV19 and TRBJ2-5, the CDR3 gives the full variable domain: DGGITQSPKYLFRKEGQNVTLSCEQNLNHDAMYWYRQDPGQGLRLIYYSQIVNDFQKGDIAEGYSVSREKKESFPLTVTSAQKNPTAFYLCASSILGTDGETQYFGPGTRLLVL.

The CDR3 reads CASSPQGLGLKQYF. The CDR3 DNA reads TGTGCCAGCAGCCCCCAGGGACTAGGTTTAAAGCAGTACTTC. The rearrangement joins TRBV11-2 to TRBJ2-7; TRBD2 agrees at 8 bases. CDR1 SGHAT and CDR2 FQNNGV come from the germline V gene. The trim removed 5 bases at V and 8 bases at J, leaving 11 bases unmatched. The CDR3 consists of 14 residues.

The J gene is TRBJ2-5, the V gene TRBV14, with 11 nucleotides matching TRBD2. With V trimmed by 0 bases and J by 5 bases, 17 bases remained unmatched. Germline lookup yields CDR1 SGHDN and CDR2 FVKESK. This CDR3 contains 20 residues. The CDR3 is CASSQEVVESSGRTGETQYF. The CDR3 region has the DNA TGTGCCAGCAGCCAAGAGGTGGTGGAGTCTAGCGGGAGGACGGGCGAGACCCAGTACTTC.

This chain joins TRBV28 and TRBJ1-6, with D perhaps matching TRBD1 (6 bases). The CDR3 is 12 amino acids. In germline, CDR1 is MDHEN, CDR2 SYDVKM. V was pared by 10 bases and J by 7 bases, with 11 bases between. The CDR3 bases are TGTGCCACCCGGGGGCGGAATTCACCCCTCCACTTT. It translates to CATRGRNSPLHF.

This chain connects TRBV28 to TRBJ2-3, with 7 nucleotides matching TRBD2. Germline CDR1 MDHEN, CDR2 SYDVKM. J lost 2 bases, V lost 5 bases, and 7 bases had no gene match. This CDR3 comprises 15 residues. The CDR3 sequence is CASSPGTTFTDTQYF. DNA of the CDR3: TGTGCCAGCAGTCCCGGGACTACCTTCACAGATACGCAGTATTTT.

This clone was seen a single time. This chain links TRBV10-3 with TRBJ2-3; a possible D gene is TRBD2 (5 bases). Trimming shortened V by 7 bases and J by 0 bases, and 11 bases separated the two germline ends. This CDR3 is built from 14 residues. Germline V lookup: CDR1 ENHRY, CDR2 SYGVKD. CDR3 nucleotides: TGTGCCATCAACGGTAGGACTAGCACAGATACGCAGTATTTT. Residues: CAINGRTSTDTQYF.

In regard to this clone: Within the sample, other DNA sequences also encode this same CDR3. The chain couples TRBV5-4 to TRBJ2-5, with TRBD1 matching 7 bases. Trimming removed 2 bases from V and 5 bases from J; junction bases left unmatched: 6. The CDR3 has 14 amino acids. The V gene's germline CDR1 is SGHNT and CDR2 YYREEE (reference sequence). The CDR3 region has the DNA TGTGCCAGCAGCTTTACAGGGGTTCGGGAGACCCAGTACTTC. Translation gives CASSFTGVRETQYF.

The V call is TRBV9, the J call TRBJ2-7, with 11 bases aligning to TRBD2. Germline lookup yields CDR1 SGDLS and CDR2 YYNGEE. The CDR3 spans 15 residues. V lost 4 bases and J lost 2; bases outside the gene matches: 5. DNA of the CDR3: TGTGCCAGCAGCTTAGCGGGAGGGGCTGCCTACGAGCAGTACTTC. Protein product: CASSLAGGAAYEQYF.

The J gene is TRBJ2-7, the V gene TRBV6-1, with D perhaps given as TRBD1 or TRBD2 (5 bases each). CDR1 is MNHNS and CDR2 is SASEGT in the germline V gene. Trimming stripped 3 bases from V and 4 bases from J, with 19 bases between. This CDR3 has 16 amino acids. CDR3 nucleotides: TGTGCCAGCAGTGATTGGTGGTCGGGGACGGATTACGAGCAGTACTTC. Translating it yields CASSDWWSGTDYEQYF.

The sample holds a few counts of this clone. The chain recombines TRBV27 with TRBJ1-5; a possible D gene is TRBD1 (5 bases). The V end was cut by 3 bases, the J end by 7 bases, with 10 bases between. From germline, CDR1 is MNHEY and CDR2 SMNVEV (reference sequence). This CDR3 region has 13 residues. DNA of the CDR3: TGTGCCAGCAGTTTTACCAGGGACCAGCCCCAGCATTTT. This codes for CASSFTRDQPQHF.

This chain links TRBV5-6 with TRBJ2-1, with D possibly TRBD2 on 6 matching bases. The V gene's germline CDR1 is SGHDT and CDR2 YYEEEE. This CDR3 region has 16 residues. Trimming stripped 4 bases from V and 4 bases from J, with 18 bases between. The CDR3 DNA reads as TGTGCCAGCAGCGGGGCGGGGCCCATAGTATACAATGAGCAGTTCTTC. It specifies CASSGAGPIVYNEQFF.

The CDR3 here is CASTSGGISYNEQFF. CDR3 coding DNA: TGTGCCAGCACTTCAGGGGGGATATCCTACAATGAGCAGTTCTTC. V and J are TRBV28 and TRBJ2-1, with D possibly matching TRBD1 (7 bases). From germline, CDR1 is MDHEN and CDR2 SYDVKM. This CDR3 has 15 amino acids. V was clipped by 7 bases and J by 1 base, with 14 bases between them. The full variable domain, in which reference TRBV28 and TRBJ2-1 provide the parts outside the CDR3, is DVKVTQSSRYLVKRTGEKVFLECVQDMDHENMFWYRQDPGLGLRLIYFSYDVKMKEKGDIPEGYSVSREKKERFSLILESASTNQTSMYLCASTSGGISYNEQFFGPGTRLTVL.

The V call is TRBV11-2, the J call TRBJ2-7, with D hard to call. CDR3 length: 12 residues. Between the trimmed V and J ends, which lost 0 bases and 12 bases, there was a span of 12 bases. The germline CDR1 and CDR2 sequences are SGHAT and FQNNGV. This chain's CDR3 is CASSLEGERPYF. Written as DNA, the CDR3 is TGTGCCAGCAGCTTAGAAGGTGAGCGTCCGTACTTC.

This chain connects TRBV5-4 to TRBJ2-3; 9 nucleotides align to TRBD2. Per germline, CDR1 SGHNT and CDR2 YYREEE (reference sequence). Trimming took 3 bases from V and 4 from J; bases not matched to a gene: 6. The CDR3 extends over 15 amino acids. CDR3 residues: CASSSLAGTADTQYF. The CDR3 bases are TGTGCCAGCAGCTCCCTAGCGGGGACGGCAGATACGCAGTATTTT.

This chain connects TRBV6-5 to TRBJ1-6; D may be TRBD1 (5 bases). V lost 4 bases and J lost 6, with 16 bases in between. The CDR3 sequence is 16 residues long. Germline V gives CDR1 MNHEY, CDR2 SVGAGI. CDR3 sequence: CASSSRAGGGNSPLHF. CDR3 sequence (DNA): TGTGCCAGCAGTTCCCGGGCGGGGGGAGGTAATTCACCCCTCCACTTT.

The V call is TRBV2, the J call TRBJ2-5; 10 nucleotides line up with TRBD1. CDR1 SNHLY and CDR2 FYNNEI come from the germline V gene. The CDR3 has 15 residues. Trimming removed 6 bases from V and 2 bases from J; junction bases left unmatched: 6. In DNA form, the CDR3 reads TGTGCCAGCAGAAGCCGGGACAGGGGACAAGAGACCCAGTACTTC. Translation: CASRSRDRGQETQYF. The whole variable domain, filled in from reference TRBV2 and TRBJ2-5, reads EPEVTQTPSHQVTQMGQEVILRCVPISNHLYFYWYRQILGQKVEFLVSFYNNEISEKSEIFDDQFSVERPDGSNFTLKIRSTKLEDSAMYFCASRSRDRGQETQYFGPGTRLLVL.

This chain connects TRBV6-6 to TRBJ2-7; D possibly uses TRBD1 or TRBD2 (5 bases each). This CDR3 spans 15 amino acids. The V gene's germline CDR1 is MNHNY and CDR2 SVGAGI (reference sequence). V was pared by 2 bases and J by 0 bases, with 11 bases between. This CDR3 reads CASSYGTGLSYEQYF. The CDR3, as DNA: TGTGCCAGCAGTTACGGGACGGGGCTCTCCTACGAGCAGTACTTC.

The rearrangement links TRBV28 to TRBJ1-5; 9 bases are a match to TRBD1. This CDR3 comprises 17 residues. V was pared by 8 bases and J by 7 bases, with 18 bases of the junction left unmatched. Germline lookup yields CDR1 MDHEN and CDR2 SYDVKM. The CDR3 coding sequence is TGTGCCAGCGGAACTACTCAACGGGACAGGGTAGGGCAGCCCCAGCATTTT. Its protein product is CASGTTQRDRVGQPQHF. The entire variable domain, with the rest obtained from reference TRBV28 and TRBJ1-5, is as follows: DVKVTQSSRYLVKRTGEKVFLECVQDMDHENMFWYRQDPGLGLRLIYFSYDVKMKEKGDIPEGYSVSREKKERFSLILESASTNQTSMYLCASGTTQRDRVGQPQHFGDGTRLSIL.